The 5 T cell receptor beta chains below all came from one sample that was sequenced in a study of cytomegalovirus exposure and HLA in healthy donors. PCR involved 60 Vbeta and 13 Jbeta primers. Sequencing used immunoSEQ multiplex PCR; TCRdb keeps in-frame clones, though not all of them. The sample holds fewer than 150,000 clones; around 73% are singletons and the top ten take 0.95% to 1.5%. Sequenced sample: PBMCs. The receptor source for this set is a man aged 50-60 years in good health and CMV-seronegative.

The chain is built from TRBV28 and TRBJ2-1; D not certain. The CDR3 sequence is 11 residues long. Trimming stripped 8 bases from V and 5 bases from J, with 7 bases between. CDR1 MDHEN and CDR2 SYDVKM come from the germline V gene. The CDR3 coding sequence is TGTGCCAGCTCCAGCGACAATGAGCAGTTCTTC. This encodes CASSSDNEQFF. Filled out from reference TRBV28 and TRBJ2-1, the complete variable domain reads DVKVTQSSRYLVKRTGEKVFLECVQDMDHENMFWYRQDPGLGLRLIYFSYDVKMKEKGDIPEGYSVSREKKERFSLILESASTNQTSMYLCASSSDNEQFFGPGTRLTVL.

The chain links TRBV2 to TRBJ2-3; 9 nucleotides align to TRBD1. The germline V gene encodes CDR1 SNHLY and CDR2 FYNNEI. J was trimmed by 3 bases and V by 5 bases; bases with no gene match: 3. This CDR3 contains 14 residues. The CDR3 DNA is TGTGCCAGCAGTTGGGGGACAGGGACAGATACGCAGTATTTT. This encodes CASSWGTGTDTQYF.

The chain links TRBV4-1 to TRBJ1-2; D gene unclear. The V end lost 3 bases, the J end lost 8 bases, and 13 bases lay between the germline ends. The germline V gene has CDR1 MGHRA and CDR2 YSYEKL. CDR3 size: 13 residues. CDR3 nucleotides: TGCGCCAGCAGCCAGGGAGGGATTGGCGGCTACACCTTC. It encodes CASSQGGIGGYTF.

The chain combines TRBV19 with TRBJ1-5, with 9 nucleotides matching TRBD1. Germline lookup yields CDR1 LNHDA and CDR2 SQIVND (reference sequence). V was clipped by 1 base and J by 7 bases; unmatched bases: 5. The CDR3 extends over 15 amino acids. The CDR3 DNA reads TGTGCCAGTAGTATAGCAGGGACAGGGTTCCAGCCCCAGCATTTT. This codes for CASSIAGTGFQPQHF.

The V call is TRBV6-1, the J call TRBJ1-6; 8 bases line up with TRBD1. The CDR3 is made up of 14 amino acids. CDR1 is MNHNS and CDR2 is SASEGT in the germline V gene. Losses at the gene ends were 6 bases for V and 11 bases for J; bases not matched to a gene: 9. The CDR3 coding sequence is TGTGCCAGCAGGGATCTCAGGGGGCGAGCACCCCTCCACTTT. Protein sequence: CASRDLRGRAPLHF.